The entry below describes one T cell receptor (beta chain). Its specificity is not known. This record comes from a study of cytomegalovirus exposure and HLA in healthy donors. General study findings and limits: Cytomegalovirus status, reportedly, was diagnosed with high specificity and sensitivity by the classifier. In a later analysis, 17,000 or so TCR beta sequences were associated with HLA alleles at 0.05 false discovery rate. A list of 150 or so TCR beta chains associated with cytomegalovirus was given. Most of the TCR beta V segments (in an earlier analysis) were productive either about 90% or about 30% of the time.

Germline V gene sequence: CDR1 SGHTA, CDR2 FQGNSA. V dropped 4 bases and J dropped 1; count of bases not matched to a gene: 8. The CDR3 is made up of 18 amino acids. 60 Vbeta and 13 Jbeta primers were used in PCR. The table came from immunoSEQ multiplex PCR; TCRdb's copy has only in-frame clones and leaves some out. Seen here are around 130,000 clones, more than 60% observed once, and the top ten hold around 2.1%. The sequenced sample consisted of PBMCs. The chain is built from TRBV7-2 and TRBJ2-7, with TRBD2 identical over 15 bases. This sequence was found in a woman in her 40s in good health and CMV-seropositive. CDR3 DNA sequence: TGTGCCAGCAGCTCCCCTCGGGGACTAGCGGGGGGTTCCTACGAGCAGTACTTC. This gives the protein CASSSPRGLAGGSYEQYF.